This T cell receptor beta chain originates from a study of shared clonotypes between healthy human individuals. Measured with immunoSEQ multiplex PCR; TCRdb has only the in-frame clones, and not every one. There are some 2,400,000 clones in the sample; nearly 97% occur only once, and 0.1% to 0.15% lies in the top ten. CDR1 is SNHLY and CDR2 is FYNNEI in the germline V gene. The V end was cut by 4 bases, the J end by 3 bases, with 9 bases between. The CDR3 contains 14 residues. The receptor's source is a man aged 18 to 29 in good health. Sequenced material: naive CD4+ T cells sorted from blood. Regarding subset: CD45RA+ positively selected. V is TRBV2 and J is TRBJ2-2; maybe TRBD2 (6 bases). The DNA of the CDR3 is TGTGCCAGCAGTGTAGGAGGGTACACCGGGGAGCTGTTTTTT. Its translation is CASSVGGYTGELFF.